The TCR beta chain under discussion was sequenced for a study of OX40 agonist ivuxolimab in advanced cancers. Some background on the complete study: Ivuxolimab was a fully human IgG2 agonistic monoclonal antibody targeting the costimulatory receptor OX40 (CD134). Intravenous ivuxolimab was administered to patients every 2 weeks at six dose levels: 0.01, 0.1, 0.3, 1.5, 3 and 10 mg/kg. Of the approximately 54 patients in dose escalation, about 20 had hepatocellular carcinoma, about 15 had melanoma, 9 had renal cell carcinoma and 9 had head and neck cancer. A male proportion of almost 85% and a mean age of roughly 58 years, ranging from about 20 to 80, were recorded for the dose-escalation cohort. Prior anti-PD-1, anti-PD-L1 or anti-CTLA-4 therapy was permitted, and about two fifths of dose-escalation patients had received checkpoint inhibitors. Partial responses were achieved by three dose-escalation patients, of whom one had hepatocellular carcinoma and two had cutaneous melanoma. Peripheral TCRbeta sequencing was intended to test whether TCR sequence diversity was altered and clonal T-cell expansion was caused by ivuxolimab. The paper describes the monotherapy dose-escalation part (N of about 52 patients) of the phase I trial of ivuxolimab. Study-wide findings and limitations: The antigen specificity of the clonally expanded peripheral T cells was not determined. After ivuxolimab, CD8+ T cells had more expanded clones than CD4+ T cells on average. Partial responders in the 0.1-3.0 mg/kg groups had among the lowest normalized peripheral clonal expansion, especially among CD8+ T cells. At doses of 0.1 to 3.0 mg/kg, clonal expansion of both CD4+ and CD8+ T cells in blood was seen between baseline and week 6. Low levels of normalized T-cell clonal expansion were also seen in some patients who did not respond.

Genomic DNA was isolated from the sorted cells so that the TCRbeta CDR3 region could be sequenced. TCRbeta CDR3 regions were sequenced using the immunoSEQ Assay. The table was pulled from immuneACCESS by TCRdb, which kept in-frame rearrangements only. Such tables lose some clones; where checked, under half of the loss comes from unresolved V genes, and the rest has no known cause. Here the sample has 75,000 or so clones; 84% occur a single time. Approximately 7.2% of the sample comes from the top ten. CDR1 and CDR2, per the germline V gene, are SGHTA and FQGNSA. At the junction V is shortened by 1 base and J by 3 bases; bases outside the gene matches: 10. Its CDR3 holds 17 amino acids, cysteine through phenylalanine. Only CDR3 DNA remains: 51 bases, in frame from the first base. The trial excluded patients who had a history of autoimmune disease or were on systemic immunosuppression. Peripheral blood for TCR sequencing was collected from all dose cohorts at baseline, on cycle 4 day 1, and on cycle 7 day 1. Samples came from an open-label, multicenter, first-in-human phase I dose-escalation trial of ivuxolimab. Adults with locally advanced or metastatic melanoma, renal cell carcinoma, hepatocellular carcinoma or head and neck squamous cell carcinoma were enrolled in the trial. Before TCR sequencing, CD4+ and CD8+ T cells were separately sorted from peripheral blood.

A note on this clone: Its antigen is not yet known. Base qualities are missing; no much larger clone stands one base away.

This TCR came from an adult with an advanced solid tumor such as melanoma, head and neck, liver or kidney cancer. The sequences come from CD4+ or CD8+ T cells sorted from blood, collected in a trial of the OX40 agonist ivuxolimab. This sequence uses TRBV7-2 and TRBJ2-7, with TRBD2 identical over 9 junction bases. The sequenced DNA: TGTGCCAGCAGCTTAGTGGGGGGCGGGAGGGCCGGCTACGAGCAGTACTTC. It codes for CASSLVGGGRAGYEQYF.